Below, 23 T cell receptor beta chains from the same sample are listed, as sequenced in a study of CD8 T cells in Susac syndrome. Random hexamers were used to reverse transcribe the RNA input (about 0.5 to 1 ug). TCRdb re-analysed the immunoSEQ multiplex PCR reads in MiXCR, keeping a single row per CDR3 protein. Counted here are under 150,000 distinct CDR3 sequences, around 94% occurring once; the ten biggest clones make up around 0.29%. Sequencing input: CD8+ T cells from PBMCs. These receptors were collected from a human donor in good health.

The rearrangement links TRBV4-3 to TRBJ2-7; D ambiguous. The germline V and J ends were trimmed by 6 bases and 7 bases, with 19 bases remaining between them. This CDR3 region has 14 residues. Germline values: CDR1 LGHNA, CDR2 YSLEER. CDR3 nucleotide sequence: TGCGCCAGCAGTCTAAACAAGGAGTTCTATGAGCAGTACTTC. It is translated as CASSLNKEFYEQYF.

The gene calls are TRBV4-3 and TRBJ2-1; 11 bases fit TRBD2. V dropped 0 bases and J dropped 5; count of bases not matched to a gene: 12. The germline V gene has CDR1 LGHNA and CDR2 YSLEER. CDR3 length: 19 residues. This CDR3 is CASSQDRGVAGGTHNEQFF. The CDR3 nucleotides are TGCGCCAGCAGCCAAGATAGGGGGGTAGCGGGAGGGACCCACAATGAGCAGTTCTTC.

J is TRBJ1-1 and V is TRBV4-1; 7 positions agree with TRBD1. The CDR3 length is 15 residues. Trimming took 1 base from V and 6 from J; bases not matched to a gene: 8. CDR1 and CDR2 (germline): MGHRA, YSYEKL. CDR3 protein: CASSQGPGQNSEAFF. The CDR3 region has the DNA TGCGCCAGCAGCCAAGGGCCGGGACAGAATTCTGAAGCTTTCTTT.

Written as DNA, the CDR3 is TGTGCCAGCAGCGACGGCACTGAAGCTTTCTTT. This gives the protein CASSDGTEAFF. The rearrangement uses TRBV7-9 and TRBJ1-1; D gene ambiguous. CDR1 SEHNR and CDR2 FQNEAQ come from the germline V gene (reference sequence). The CDR3 has 11 amino acids. V was cut by 5 bases and J by 4 bases, with 5 bases left in between.

This chain uses TRBV29-1 with TRBJ2-7; 10 positions match TRBD1. Trimming removed 3 bases from V and 6 bases from J; junction bases left unmatched: 5. The CDR3 loop spans 13 amino acids. Germline V CDR1 and CDR2: SQVTM, ANQGSEA. CDR3 sequence reads: CSVERTGGGEQYF. As DNA, the CDR3 is TGCAGCGTTGAGAGGACAGGGGGTGGCGAGCAGTACTTC.

This sequence joins TRBV4-2 and TRBJ2-5; 9 positions agree with TRBD2. In germline, CDR1 is LGHNA, CDR2 YNFKEQ. CDR3 size: 15 residues. The V and J ends lost 4 bases and 5 bases, in that order; junction bases with no gene match: 8. CDR3 sequence (DNA): TGTGCCAGCAGCCCCAACTTAGCGGGAGCGGAGACCCAGTACTTC. This gives the protein CASSPNLAGAETQYF.

V is TRBV12-3 or TRBV12-4 and J is TRBJ2-3; a weak D match, TRBD1 (5 bases). V was trimmed by 2 bases and J by 3 bases, leaving 9 bases between them. CDR3 length: 14 amino acids. The CDR3 DNA reads TGTGCCAGCAGTTTAAGCCAGGGTACAGATACGCAGTATTTT. Residues: CASSLSQGTDTQYF.

This chain's CDR3 is CASSLDYRVGYGYTF. The CDR3 nucleotides are TGTGCCAGCAGCTTGGATTACAGGGTGGGCTATGGCTACACCTTC. V usage is TRBV5-5 and J usage is TRBJ1-2, with D maybe TRBD1 (6 bases). The V gene's germline CDR1 is SGHKS and CDR2 YYEKEE (reference sequence). V was pared by 0 bases and J by 4 bases, with 13 bases between. This CDR3 spans 15 amino acids.

The chain combines TRBV12-3 or TRBV12-4 with TRBJ2-7, with D possibly matching TRBD1 (5 bases). The CDR3 loop spans 14 amino acids. Trimming stripped 3 bases from V and 5 bases from J, with 14 bases between. As DNA, the CDR3 is TGTGCCAGCAGTTTTAACTGGACACCGGACGAGCAGTACTTC. It is translated as CASSFNWTPDEQYF.

This chain connects TRBV5-1 to TRBJ2-7; either TRBD1 or TRBD2 may fit D (5 bases each). The length of the CDR3 is 14 residues. The germline V gene has CDR1 SGHRS and CDR2 YFSETQ. Deletions cut 7 bases from V and 0 bases from J, with 14 bases between. The CDR3 DNA reads TGCGCCAGCGGCCGGGACCCGAGCTCCTACGAGCAGTACTTC. Its translation: CASGRDPSSYEQYF.

This clonotype was detected only a few times. V is TRBV7-2 and J is TRBJ2-1; no definite D call. Germline CDR1 SGHTA, CDR2 FQGNSA. This CDR3 is built from 13 residues. Trimming cost V 2 bases and J 4 bases, with 6 bases left between them. CDR3 nucleotides: TGTGCCAGCAGCTTAACGGTGTACAATGAGCAGTTCTTC. Amino acid sequence: CASSLTVYNEQFF.

The chain recombines TRBV6-4 with TRBJ2-2; D not resolved. The CDR3 has 12 residues. Trimming removed 6 bases at V and 6 bases at J, with 8 bases between. Germline CDR1 and CDR2: MRHNA and SNTAGT. Here the CDR3 reads CASRKWSGELFF. For the CDR3, the DNA is TGTGCCAGCAGAAAGTGGTCCGGGGAGCTGTTTTTT.

The chain recombines TRBV4-3 with TRBJ1-4; weak D call: TRBD1 (6 bases). Germline CDR1 is LGHNA and CDR2 is YSLEER. This CDR3 is built from 15 residues. Trimming removed 2 bases from V and 3 bases from J, with 10 bases in between. Here the CDR3 reads CASSQQDRANEKLFF. The CDR3 DNA sequence: TGCGCCAGCAGCCAACAGGACAGAGCTAATGAAAAACTGTTTTTT.

In its sample, this clonotype was seen a few times. The chain employs TRBV9 and TRBJ2-1; no clear D. CDR3 length equals 11 residues. Germline V CDR1 and CDR2: SGDLS, YYNGEE. The ends were cut back, 3 bases at V and 7 bases at J, with 5 bases in the middle. In nucleotides, the CDR3 is TGTGCCAGCAGCGCCGGGAATGAGCAGTTCTTC. Translating it yields CASSAGNEQFF.

V and J are TRBV27 and TRBJ2-4; D gene unclear. The CDR3 sequence is 14 residues long. Trimming removed 8 bases from V and 0 bases from J, with 11 bases in between. Germline CDR1 reads MNHEY; CDR2 reads SMNVEV (reference sequence). The CDR3: CASGQKGAKNIQYF. CDR3 bases: TGTGCCAGCGGGCAGAAGGGAGCCAAAAACATTCAGTACTTC.

The chain is built from TRBV30 and TRBJ2-7, with D perhaps TRBD2 (6 bases). In germline, CDR1 is GTSNPN, CDR2 SVGIG (reference sequence). There are 13 residues in the CDR3. V shed 2 bases and J shed 7 bases, with 15 bases lying between them. CDR3 amino acids: CAWSYPGDWEQYF. The DNA for the CDR3 is TGTGCCTGGAGTTATCCGGGGGACTGGGAGCAGTACTTC.

The chain employs TRBV27 and TRBJ2-7, with 7 bases that match TRBD2. CDR3 length equals 16 residues. Germline V gene sequence: CDR1 MNHEY, CDR2 SMNVEV (reference sequence). Losses at the gene ends were 3 bases for V and 3 bases for J; bases not matched to a gene: 11. In DNA form, the CDR3 reads TGTGCCAGCAGTTTGTCAGGGACTAACTCTTTCTACGAGCAGTACTTC. Its translation: CASSLSGTNSFYEQYF.

The chain joins TRBV9 to TRBJ2-1, with 15 nucleotides matching TRBD2. CDR3 length: 17 residues. Unmatched junction bases numbered 6, after V lost 3 bases and J lost 5 bases. Germline V gene data show CDR1 as SGDLS and CDR2 as YYNGEE. The CDR3 nucleotides read TGTGCCAGCAGCGACGGGACTAGCGGGAGGAGGGACAATGAGCAGTTCTTC. As protein: CASSDGTSGRRDNEQFF. Full variable domain (remainder filled in from reference TRBV9 and TRBJ2-1): DSGVTQTPKHLITATGQRVTLRCSPRSGDLSVYWYQQSLDQGLQFLIQYYNGEERAKGNILERFSAQQFPDLHSELNLSSLELGDSALYFCASSDGTSGRRDNEQFFGPGTRLTVL.

The chain has TRBV3-1 and TRBJ1-5, with unresolved D. Germline lookup yields CDR1 LGHDT and CDR2 YNNKEL (reference sequence). Deletions cut 0 bases from V and 8 bases from J, with 17 bases between. The CDR3 is 16 amino acids. CDR3 sequence: CASSQDPPGKTEPQHF. The DNA of the CDR3 is TGTGCCAGCAGCCAAGATCCGCCGGGGAAAACAGAGCCCCAGCATTTT.

CDR3 sequence reads: CASSLRPGQGNTEAFF. Here the CDR3 DNA reads TGTGCCAGCAGCCTGCGACCGGGACAGGGGAACACTGAAGCTTTCTTT. The chain couples TRBV12-3 or TRBV12-4 to TRBJ1-1; 9 bases are shared with TRBD1. The V gene end was trimmed by 6 bases and the J gene end by 1 base; junction bases not matched to a gene: 9. The CDR3 has 16 residues.

The chain couples TRBV7-3 to TRBJ2-2; 7 bases map to TRBD2. V gave up 2 bases and J gave up 7 bases; unmatched junction bases: 10. CDR1 and CDR2 (germline): SGHTA, FQGTGA. The CDR3 is 16 residues long. As DNA, the CDR3 is TGTGCCAGCAGCTTAGCGGGCGGGAGATTGGGCGGGGAGCTGTTTTTT. Translating it yields CASSLAGGRLGGELFF.

This chain connects TRBV11-2 to TRBJ2-6, with unresolved D. Trimming removed 7 bases from V and 6 bases from J, with 7 bases in between. The CDR3 is 12 amino acids. CDR1 is SGHAT and CDR2 is FQNNGV in the germline V gene. CDR3 sequence: CASMGVANVLTF. CDR3 nucleotides: TGTGCCAGCATGGGTGTGGCCAACGTCCTGACTTTC.

This sequence joins TRBV29-1 and TRBJ2-1, with TRBD1 matching over 8 bases. In germline, CDR1 is SQVTM, CDR2 ANQGSEA. The CDR3 has 12 amino acids. The CDR3 loop reads CSGTGDYNEQFF. CDR3 in DNA: TGCTCCGGGACAGGAGATTACAATGAGCAGTTCTTC.